The rows below give T cell receptor beta chains drawn from one sample of a study of response to subunit inactivated influenza vaccine. TCRdb independently ran MiXCR on the RT-PCR reads; one entry per CDR3 protein. The top ten hold 11% of the sample, which has a few hundred thousand distinct CDR3 sequences, roughly 12% seen once. The same data also contributed to another study, on T cells expressing NK-cell markers.

Material: PBMCs from blood, obtained on the day of vaccination. Source of these receptors: a man in his forties or fifties who received an inactivated influenza vaccine. The CDR3 runs from the conserved cysteine through the conserved F or W. D genes are given only for firm matches. Size is stated for part of the rows, as once, few or many counts, or as a class when the clone is expanded.

NA	NA	TRBJ2-7	TRBV3-1	TGTGCCAGCAGCCAAGATCATGAGACAGAGACAGTCTACGAGCAGTACTTC	CASSQDHETETVYEQYF
NA	TRBD1	TRBJ1-2	TRBV10-2	TGCGCCAGCTCCGACAGGGGGCTTACTGGCTACACCTTC	CASSDRGLTGYTF
few	NA	TRBJ2-7	TRBV20-1	TGCAGTGCAAGGCAGCTCGGCGAGCAGTACTTC	CSARQLGEQYF
NA	TRBD2	TRBJ2-2	TRBV6-5	TGTGCCAGCAGTTACTCACGGCTAGCGGGAGCTGGGGAGCTGTTTTTT	CASSYSRLAGAGELFF
NA	TRBD1	TRBJ2-7	TRBV5-1	TGCGCCAGCAGTAAGGGACAGGGTAAGGCCTACGAGCAGTACTTC	CASSKGQGKAYEQYF
NA	NA	TRBJ2-7	TRBV14	TGTGCCAGCAGCCCCTTGGGCACCCTGTACGAGCAGTACTTC	CASSPLGTLYEQYF
NA	TRBD2	TRBJ2-1	TRBV6-4	TGTGCCAGCGGGGAACTAGCGGTGGAGGACAATGAGCAGTTCTTC	CASGELAVEDNEQFF
NA	TRBD1	TRBJ1-5	TRBV12-3/TRBV12-4	TGTGCCAGCAGTCACGGACAGGGTGTTCAGCCCCAGCATTTT	CASSHGQGVQPQHF
few	NA	TRBJ2-1	TRBV20-1	TGCAGTGCGAAAAAGCCCCCCGCCTACAATGAGCAGTTCTTC	CSAKKPPAYNEQFF
NA	TRBD1	TRBJ1-4	TRBV7-9	TGTGCCAGCAGTCCCGGCACAGGGGAGGGGGAAAAACTGTTTTTT	CASSPGTGEGEKLFF
few	TRBD1	TRBJ1-2	TRBV7-3	TGTGCCAGCAGCTCGAAGACAGGGGGCAATAACTATGGCTACACCTTC	CASSSKTGGNNYGYTF
few	TRBD2	TRBJ2-1	TRBV5-1	TGCGCCAGCAGCTTGGCCAGACTAGCGGAGGACAATGAGCAGTTCTTC	CASSLARLAEDNEQFF
NA	TRBD2	TRBJ2-1	TRBV7-2	TGTGCCAGCAGCTCGGGAGGAACTAAGTTCTTC	CASSSGGTKFF
NA	NA	TRBJ2-7	TRBV20-1	TGCAGTGCTAGAGATCCTGGACAGTCAACCTACGAGCAGTACTTC	CSARDPGQSTYEQYF
few	NA	TRBJ2-1	TRBV5-6	TGTGCCAGCACCTCGGCAAGGGTGGGACGTATCGAGCAGTTCTTC	CASTSARVGRIEQFF
NA	TRBD1	TRBJ2-3	TRBV5-1	TGCGCCAGCAGCTTGGGGGCCGGGACAGTAGGAGATACGCAGTATTTT	CASSLGAGTVGDTQYF
NA	TRBD1	TRBJ1-1	TRBV6-1	TGTGCCAACGGACAGGGTTTGAGGAACACTGAAGCTTTCTTT	CANGQGLRNTEAFF
few	NA	TRBJ2-3	TRBV6-5	TGTGCCAGCAGTTACTCGAAGGGGGGTCGGTACACAGATACGCAGTATTTT	CASSYSKGGRYTDTQYF
few	NA	TRBJ2-5	TRBV20-1	TGCAGTGCTAGAGAAGTTGGGGATATACGTCAAGAGACCCAGTACTTC	CSAREVGDIRQETQYF
few	TRBD2	TRBJ2-6	TRBV11-1	TGTGCCAGCACCACTAGCGGGGGGGCCCTTTCCTCTGGGGCCAACGTCCTGACTTTC	CASTTSGGALSSGANVLTF
NA	TRBD2	TRBJ2-1	TRBV20-1	TGCAGTGCGATGGTAGCGGGAGGATCCTACAATGAGCAGTTCTTC	CSAMVAGGSYNEQFF
few	NA	TRBJ2-1	TRBV28	TGTGCCAGCAACTTACGGCGGAGCTCCTACAATGAGCAGTTCTTC	CASNLRRSSYNEQFF
many	TRBD1	TRBJ2-2	TRBV20-1	TGCAGTGCTCCGCGGACAGGGGGAAACACCGGGGAGCTGTTTTTT	CSAPRTGGNTGELFF
many	NA	TRBJ2-3	TRBV28	TGTGCCAGCAGTTTGCCAGGGCCCACAGATACGCAGTATTTT	CASSLPGPTDTQYF
NA	NA	TRBJ2-2	TRBV29-1	TGCAGCGTTGGTCGGGGGTCGGACACCGGGGAGCTGTTTTTT	CSVGRGSDTGELFF
NA	TRBD2	TRBJ2-1	TRBV5-5	TGTGCCAGCAGCTTGGGTAGCGGGGGGGCCTATGAGCAGTTCTTC	CASSLGSGGAYEQFF
NA	NA	TRBJ2-1	TRBV12-3/TRBV12-4	TGTGCCAGCAGTTTACTCCTAGGAAGCTACAATGAGCAGTTCTTC	CASSLLLGSYNEQFF
many	NA	TRBJ2-2	TRBV12-3/TRBV12-4	TGTGCCAGCAGTTTAAACAGTAACACCGGGGAGCTGTTTTTT	CASSLNSNTGELFF
few	TRBD2	TRBJ2-7	TRBV9	TGTGCCAGCAGCGTAGCTCCGACTAGCACCGGAGGCTACGAGCAGTACTTC	CASSVAPTSTGGYEQYF
many	TRBD1	TRBJ2-5	TRBV6-2/TRBV6-3	TGTGCCAGCAGTTTGGGACAGGGAAACCAAGAGACCCAGTACTTC	CASSLGQGNQETQYF
NA	NA	TRBJ2-7	TRBV28	TGTGCCAGCATGGAATCTGATGAGCAGTACTTC	CASMESDEQYF
NA	TRBD2	TRBJ2-3	TRBV28	TGTGCCAGCAGTTTAGAGGGGTCCGGGACTAGCGACACAGATACGCAGTATTTT	CASSLEGSGTSDTDTQYF
many	NA	TRBJ2-1	TRBV7-9	TGTGCCGGTATTCGAGGCAATGAGCAGTTCTTC	CAGIRGNEQFF
NA	NA	TRBJ1-6	TRBV7-6	TGTGCCAGCAGCTTATCGTTTGATTCACCCCTCCACTTT	CASSLSFDSPLHF
few	NA	TRBJ2-7	TRBV7-6	TGTGCCAGCAGCGGGCAGTCAGGGACCTGGCACTACGAGCAGTACTTC	CASSGQSGTWHYEQYF
many	TRBD1	TRBJ2-6	TRBV4-2	TGTGCCAGCAGCCAAGATTATTCCGGGACAGGGATGTTAGGTGGGGCCAACGTCCTGACTTTC	CASSQDYSGTGMLGGANVLTF
NA	TRBD1	TRBJ1-1	TRBV7-2	TGTGCCAGCAGCTTAACGGGGACAGGGAGAACTGAAGCTTTCTTT	CASSLTGTGRTEAFF
many	NA	TRBJ2-1	TRBV5-1	TGCGCCAGCAGCTTTGGATTCTCAAGCTCCTACAATGAGCAGTTCTTC	CASSFGFSSSYNEQFF
few	NA	TRBJ2-1	TRBV5-1	TGCGCCAGCAGACAGGGTTCCAATGAGCAGTTCTTC	CASRQGSNEQFF
NA	TRBD1	TRBJ1-1	TRBV10-3	TGTGCCACCCAGACAGGGAGGAACACTGAAGCTTTCTTT	CATQTGRNTEAFF
NA	NA	TRBJ1-5	TRBV5-1	TGCGCCAGCAGTTCCGGGACGGACTTCGATACGCAGCATTTT	CASSSGTDFDTQHF
many	NA	TRBJ1-2	TRBV4-1	TGCGCCAGCAGCCATCCAGCCTCTAACTATGGCTACACCTTC	CASSHPASNYGYTF
many	TRBD2	TRBJ2-5	TRBV12-3/TRBV12-4	TGTGCCAGCAGTTCGAACCCTCCTAGCGGGCAGACCCAGTACTTC	CASSSNPPSGQTQYF
NA	TRBD2	TRBJ2-1	TRBV28	TGTGCCAGCAGTTTATGGGGCCAAGTAGCGGGGGCCTCCTACAATGAGCAGTTCTTC	CASSLWGQVAGASYNEQFF
few	NA	TRBJ2-2	TRBV11-2	TGTGCCAGCAGCCACACCGGGAGATTGGACGGGGAGCTGTTTTTT	CASSHTGRLDGELFF
NA	NA	TRBJ1-4	TRBV4-2	TGTGCCAGCAGCCAAGATTTGGCAGCAACTAATGAAAAACTGTTTTTT	CASSQDLAATNEKLFF